The 13 T cell receptor beta chains reported below all come from one sample, sequenced in a study of cytomegalovirus exposure and HLA in healthy donors. With 60 Vbeta and 13 Jbeta primers, the PCR was carried out. Libraries were prepared by immunoSEQ multiplex PCR; TCRdb keeps only in-frame clonotypes and omits some of them. Here the sample spans about 110,000 clones, around 81% being singletons. Sequences were obtained from PBMCs. These TCRs come from a woman between 25 and 40 years old in good health and CMV-seronegative.

V usage is TRBV28 and J usage is TRBJ2-2, with TRBD2 matching 9 bases. The germline V gene has CDR1 MDHEN and CDR2 SYDVKM. The CDR3 totals 17 residues. V was clipped by 6 bases and J by 0 bases; unmatched bases: 8. CDR3 in DNA: TGTGCCAGCAGCTCTAATCTAGCGGGATCGAACACCGGGGAGCTGTTTTTT. Protein sequence: CASSSNLAGSNTGELFF.

The chain employs TRBV7-2 and TRBJ1-1; D gene ambiguous. The V end lost 0 bases, the J end lost 5 bases, and 19 bases lay between the germline ends. CDR1 and CDR2 (germline): SGHTA, FQGNSA. The CDR3 sequence is 17 residues long. CDR3 DNA sequence: TGTGCCAGCAGCTTAGCGAGCCTCACAGAATTAGGAACTGAAGCTTTCTTT. Its translation: CASSLASLTELGTEAFF.

J is TRBJ2-2 and V is TRBV10-3; D might be TRBD2 (5 bases). The CDR3 sequence is 14 residues long. V lost 7 bases to trimming and J lost 4 bases, with 13 bases between them. From germline, CDR1 is ENHRY and CDR2 SYGVKD. The CDR3, as DNA: TGTGCCATCACCCCGGACTTTCGCACCGGGGAGCTGTTTTTT. Its translation is CAITPDFRTGELFF.

This clone is a singleton in its sample. This chain links TRBV28 with TRBJ2-1; D is ambiguous. This CDR3 has 14 residues. Germline CDR1 is MDHEN and CDR2 is SYDVKM. V lost 4 bases, J lost 0 bases, and 7 bases lay in between. CDR3 sequence (DNA): TGTGCCAGCAGTTCCTACCCCTCCTACAATGAGCAGTTCTTC. Amino acid sequence: CASSSYPSYNEQFF.

The chain uses TRBV6-5 and TRBJ1-6, with 7 bases lining up with TRBD1. This CDR3 contains 13 residues. J was trimmed by 7 bases and V by 7 bases; bases with no gene match: 4. CDR1 is MNHEY and CDR2 is SVGAGI in the germline V gene. As DNA, the CDR3 is TGTGCCAGCACACAGGGGACCAATTCACCCCTCCACTTT. Translated, it gives CASTQGTNSPLHF.

The chain links TRBV30 to TRBJ2-2; the D gene is possibly TRBD1 (6 bases). The CDR3 covers 15 residues. Per the germline V gene, CDR1 is GTSNPN and CDR2 is SVGIG (reference sequence). V was pared by 5 bases and J by 0 bases, with 13 bases between. The CDR3 sequence is CAWLGQRSNTGELFF. The CDR3 nucleotides read TGTGCCTGGCTAGGACAGCGATCGAACACCGGGGAGCTGTTTTTT.

The chain uses TRBV13 and TRBJ2-3, with D uncertain. V lost 5 bases to trimming and J lost 0 bases, with 12 bases between them. The CDR3 runs 15 residues. Germline CDR1 is PRHDT and CDR2 is FYEKMQ (reference sequence). The CDR3 nucleotides are TGTGCCAGCAGCCCCATTGGCGGAAGCACAGATACGCAGTATTTT. This sequence encodes CASSPIGGSTDTQYF.

J is TRBJ2-1 and V is TRBV11-2, with 9 bases fitting TRBD2. V lost 5 bases and J lost 11; bases outside the gene matches: 4. The CDR3 has 12 residues. Germline V gene data show CDR1 as SGHAT and CDR2 as FQNNGV. CDR3: CASSPSGGQQFF. CDR3 nucleotides: TGTGCCAGCAGCCCCAGCGGGGGGCAGCAGTTCTTC.

V gene TRBV6-1 combines with J gene TRBJ2-4; 10 bases align to TRBD1. Germline-derived CDR1 and CDR2 are MNHNS and SASEGT. The CDR3 sequence is 15 residues long. The junction had 8 bases not matched to a gene; V was cut back by 10 bases and J by 2 bases. The CDR3 nucleotides read TGTGCCACAACTTCGGACAGGGGGACCAAAAACATTCAGTACTTC. It is translated as CATTSDRGTKNIQYF.

This clone was seen more than once but under ten times. J is TRBJ2-2 and V is TRBV18, with 11 bases aligning to TRBD2. Trimming took 5 bases from V and 6 from J; bases not matched to a gene: 11. Germline CDR1 reads KGHSH; CDR2 reads LQKENI. The CDR3 extends over 17 amino acids. CDR3 nucleotides: TGTGCCAGCTCAACTCAGACTAGCGGGGCCGGCGCCGGGGAGCTGTTTTTT. As protein: CASSTQTSGAGAGELFF.

In DNA form, the CDR3 reads TGCGCCAGCAGCCAAGGGTGGGGGGGCATAGCAGATACGCAGTATTTT. The encoded protein is CASSQGWGGIADTQYF. The chain is built from TRBV4-1 and TRBJ2-3; tentatively, D is TRBD2 (7 bases). Between the trimmed V and J ends, which lost 1 base and 4 bases, there was a span of 15 bases. The CDR3 is 16 amino acids. Germline V gene lookup returns CDR1 MGHRA and CDR2 YSYEKL.

The J gene is TRBJ1-2, the V gene TRBV6-5, with a tentative D call TRBD1 (6 bases). Trimming stripped 6 bases from V and 7 bases from J, with 15 bases between. This CDR3 is 13 amino acids long. Per germline, CDR1 MNHEY and CDR2 SVGAGI. The CDR3 reads CASSPGGQAGYTF. The CDR3 bases are TGTGCCAGCAGCCCCGGGGGGCAGGCTGGCTACACCTTC.

The V gene is TRBV7-8, the J gene TRBJ2-1, with TRBD1 identical over 7 bases. The CDR3 sequence is 12 residues long. Germline CDR1 and CDR2: SGHVS and FQNEAQ. V gave up 4 bases and J gave up 7 bases; unmatched junction bases: 1. The CDR3 coding sequence is TGTGCCAGCAGCTCACAGGGGAATGAGCAGTTCTTC. As protein: CASSSQGNEQFF.